Below are 10 T cell receptor beta chains sequenced from a single sample in a study of T cell repertoires in cytomegalovirus infection. No antigen is known for these receptors. In TCRdb, the reads were re-called with MiXCR into one record per CDR3 protein. The repertoire has about 890,000 distinct CDR3 sequences, less than 40% of them found once; the top ten carry over 12%. Here the sequenced sample was cultured CD8+ T cells from PBMCs, taken from culture after CMV antigen stimulation. Receptor source: a human donor in good health (CMV status not recorded). Some clones in this sample may be carry-over from other donors' samples.

This clonotype was found once. This sequence joins TRBV11-2 and TRBJ1-2; no clear D. The CDR3 consists of 15 residues. The V end lost 5 bases, the J end lost 1 base, and 14 bases lay between the germline ends. Per the germline V gene, CDR1 is SGHAT and CDR2 is FQNNGV. The CDR3 reads CASSPPLTLNYGYTF. The DNA of the CDR3 is TGTGCCAGCAGCCCCCCCTTGACCCTTAACTATGGCTACACCTTC.

V usage is TRBV7-8 and J usage is TRBJ2-2; no clear D gene. Looked up from germline, CDR1 is SGHVS and CDR2 is FQNEAQ. Trimming left V 4 bases short and J 5 bases short, with 8 bases between. The CDR3 contains 13 residues. The CDR3 DNA sequence: TGTGCCAGCAGCTCTACATGGACCGGGGAGCTGTTTTTT. Amino acid sequence: CASSSTWTGELFF.

V usage is TRBV6-8 and J usage is TRBJ2-7; 7 bases match TRBD1. The CDR3 totals 14 residues. From germline, CDR1 is MNHGY and CDR2 SAAAGT. The J segment lost 0 bases and the V segment lost 3 bases, leaving 2 bases of the junction unmatched. The CDR3 reads CASSYTGASYEQYV. The DNA for the CDR3 is TGTGCCAGCAGTTATACAGGGGCCTCCTACGAGCAGTACGTC.

Many counts were recorded for this clonotype. This rearrangement joins TRBV7-9 to TRBJ1-5, with a possible D match to TRBD1 (5 bases). V lost 4 bases and J lost 5, with 15 bases in between. This CDR3 is 15 amino acids long. Germline values: CDR1 SEHNR, CDR2 FQNEAQ (reference sequence). As DNA, the CDR3 is TGTGCCAGCAGCTCCCTAGGGGTTGGTGATCAGCCCCAGCATTTT. Translated, it gives CASSSLGVGDQPQHF. Complete variable domain (other parts from reference TRBV7-9 and TRBJ1-5): DTGVSQNPRHKITKRGQNVTFRCDPISEHNRLYWYRQTLGQGPEFLTYFQNEAQLEKSRLLSDRFSAERPKGSFSTLEIQRTEQGDSAMYLCASSSLGVGDQPQHFGDGTRLSIL.

The rearrangement links TRBV9 to TRBJ1-1, with D perhaps matching TRBD1 (6 bases). The ends were cut back, 3 bases at V and 1 base at J, with 16 bases in the middle. Germline lookup yields CDR1 SGDLS and CDR2 YYNGEE. The CDR3 is made up of 16 amino acids. This CDR3 is CASSEGGGGENTEAFF. Written as DNA, the CDR3 is TGTGCCAGCAGCGAAGGAGGAGGGGGGGAGAACACTGAAGCTTTCTTT.

The chain joins TRBV27 to TRBJ2-1; D not certain. Germline CDR1 is MNHEY and CDR2 is SMNVEV (reference sequence). V gave up 2 bases and J gave up 5 bases, with 7 bases separating them. The CDR3 loop spans 13 amino acids. CDR3 bases: TGTGCCAGCAGTTTACAGCTAGACAATGAGCAGTTCTTC. It specifies CASSLQLDNEQFF.

This chain uses TRBV7-8 with TRBJ2-7; the match to TRBD1 covers 12 bases. The CDR3 totals 16 residues. In germline, CDR1 is SGHVS, CDR2 FQNEAQ. Trimming removed 3 bases from V and 6 bases from J; junction bases left unmatched: 9. This CDR3 is CASSFPGQGAVREQYF. The DNA of the CDR3 is TGTGCCAGCAGCTTCCCGGGACAGGGGGCGGTACGCGAGCAGTACTTC.

This rearrangement joins TRBV10-2 to TRBJ1-2, with no clear D. The CDR3 sequence is 15 residues long. The germline V gene has CDR1 WSHSY and CDR2 SAAADI. V lost 3 bases and J 4 bases, leaving 15 bases between the germline ends. The CDR3 DNA follows: TGCGCCAGCAGTGATTTAGTGGGTCGTTTCTATGGCTACACCTTC. Protein product: CASSDLVGRFYGYTF.

This clonotype occurred many times. The rearrangement links TRBV7-8 to TRBJ1-1, with D perhaps matching TRBD1 (6 bases). The CDR3 length is 15 residues. From germline, CDR1 is SGHVS and CDR2 FQNEAQ. V shed 1 base and J shed 1 base, with 10 bases lying between them. CDR3 protein: CASSLGTGRNTEAFF. The CDR3 region has the DNA TGTGCCAGCAGCTTAGGTACAGGGAGGAACACTGAAGCTTTCTTT. The whole variable domain, remainder taken from reference TRBV7-8 and TRBJ1-1, is GAGVSQSPRYKVAKRGQDVALRCDPISGHVSLFWYQQALGQGPEFLTYFQNEAQLDKSGLPSDRFFAERPEGSVSTLKIQRTQQEDSAVYLCASSLGTGRNTEAFFGQGTRLTVV.

This clonotype was observed a few times. The chain employs TRBV19 and TRBJ2-2; tentative D call: TRBD1 (5 bases). Trimming took off 4 bases at V and 2 bases at J, with 17 bases between the two ends. The germline CDR1 and CDR2 sequences are LNHDA and SQIVND (reference sequence). The CDR3 covers 17 residues. This chain's CDR3 is CASSTTDIILNTGELFF. CDR3 nucleotides: TGTGCCAGTAGTACGACGGACATAATCTTAAACACCGGGGAGCTGTTTTTT. Filled out from reference TRBV19 and TRBJ2-2, the complete variable domain reads DGGITQSPKYLFRKEGQNVTLSCEQNLNHDAMYWYRQDPGQGLRLIYYSQIVNDFQKGDIAEGYSVSREKKESFPLTVTSAQKNPTAFYLCASSTTDIILNTGELFFGEGSRLTVL.